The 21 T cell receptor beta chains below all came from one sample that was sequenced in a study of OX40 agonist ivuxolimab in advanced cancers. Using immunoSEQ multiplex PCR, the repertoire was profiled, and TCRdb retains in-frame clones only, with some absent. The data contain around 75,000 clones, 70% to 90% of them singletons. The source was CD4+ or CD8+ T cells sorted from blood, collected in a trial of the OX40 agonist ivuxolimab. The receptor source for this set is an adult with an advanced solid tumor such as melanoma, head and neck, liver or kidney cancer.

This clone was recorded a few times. DNA of the CDR3: TGTGCCAGCTCGAAGGACAGGGGGTCCTATGGCTACACCTTC. Encoded protein: CASSKDRGSYGYTF. This chain links TRBV18 with TRBJ1-2, with 10 nucleotides matching TRBD1. Looked up from germline, CDR1 is KGHSH and CDR2 is LQKENI. V trimming: 6 bases; J trimming: 4 bases; junction bases outside the gene matches: 5. The CDR3 sequence is 14 residues long.

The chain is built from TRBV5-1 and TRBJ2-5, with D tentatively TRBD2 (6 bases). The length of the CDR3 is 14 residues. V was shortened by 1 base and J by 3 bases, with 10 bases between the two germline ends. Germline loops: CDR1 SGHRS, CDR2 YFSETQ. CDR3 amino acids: CASSLSPGEETQYF. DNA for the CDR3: TGCGCCAGCAGCTTGTCACCGGGAGAAGAGACCCAGTACTTC.

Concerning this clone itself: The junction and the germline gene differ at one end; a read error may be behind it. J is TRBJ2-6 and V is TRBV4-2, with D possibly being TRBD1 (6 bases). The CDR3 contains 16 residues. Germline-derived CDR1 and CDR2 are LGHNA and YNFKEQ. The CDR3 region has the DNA TGTGCCGGCAGCCAAGGGGACAACTCTGGGGCCAACGTCCTGACTTTC. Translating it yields CAGSQGDNSGANVLTF.

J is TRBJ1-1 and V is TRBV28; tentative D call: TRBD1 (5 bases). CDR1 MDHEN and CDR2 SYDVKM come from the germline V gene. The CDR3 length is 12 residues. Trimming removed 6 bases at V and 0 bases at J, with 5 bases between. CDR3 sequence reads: CASRTVNTEAFF. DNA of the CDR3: TGTGCCAGCAGGACAGTGAACACTGAAGCTTTCTTT.

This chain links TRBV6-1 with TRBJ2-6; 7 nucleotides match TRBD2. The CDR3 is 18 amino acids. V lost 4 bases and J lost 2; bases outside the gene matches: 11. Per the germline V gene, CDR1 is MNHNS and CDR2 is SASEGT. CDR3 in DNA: TGTGCCAGCAGTGTGGGGGGAGGGGCGCTGGCTGGGGCCAACGTCCTGACTTTC. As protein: CASSVGGGALAGANVLTF.

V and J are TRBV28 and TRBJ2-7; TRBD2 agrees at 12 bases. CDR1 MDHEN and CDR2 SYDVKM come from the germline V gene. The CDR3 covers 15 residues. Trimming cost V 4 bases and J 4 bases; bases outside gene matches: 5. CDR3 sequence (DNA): TGTGCCAGCAGTTCCTGGACTAGCGGGACTTACGAGCAGTACTTC. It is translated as CASSSWTSGTYEQYF.

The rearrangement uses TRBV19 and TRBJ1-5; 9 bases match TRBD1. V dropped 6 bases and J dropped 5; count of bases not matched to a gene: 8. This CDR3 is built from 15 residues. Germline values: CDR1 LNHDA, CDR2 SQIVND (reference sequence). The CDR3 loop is CASRGRGQGYQPQHF. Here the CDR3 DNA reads TGTGCCAGTAGGGGAAGGGGACAGGGCTATCAGCCCCAGCATTTT. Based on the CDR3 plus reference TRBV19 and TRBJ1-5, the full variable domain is DGGITQSPKYLFRKEGQNVTLSCEQNLNHDAMYWYRQDPGQGLRLIYYSQIVNDFQKGDIAEGYSVSREKKESFPLTVTSAQKNPTAFYLCASRGRGQGYQPQHFGDGTRLSIL.

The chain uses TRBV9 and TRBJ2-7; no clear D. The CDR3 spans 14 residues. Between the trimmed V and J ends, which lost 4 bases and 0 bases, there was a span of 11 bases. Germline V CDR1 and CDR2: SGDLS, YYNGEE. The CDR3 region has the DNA TGTGCCAGCAGCTCCGGCCTAGACTCCTACGAGCAGTACTTC. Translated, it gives CASSSGLDSYEQYF. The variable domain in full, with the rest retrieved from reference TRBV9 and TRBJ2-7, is DSGVTQTPKHLITATGQRVTLRCSPRSGDLSVYWYQQSLDQGLQFLIQYYNGEERAKGNILERFSAQQFPDLHSELNLSSLELGDSALYFCASSSGLDSYEQYFGPGTRLTVT.

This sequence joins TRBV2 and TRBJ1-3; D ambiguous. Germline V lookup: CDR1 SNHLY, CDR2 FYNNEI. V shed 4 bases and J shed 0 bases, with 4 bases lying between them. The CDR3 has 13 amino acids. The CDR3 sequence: CASSAISGNTIYF. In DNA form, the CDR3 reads TGTGCCAGCAGTGCGATCTCTGGAAACACCATATATTTT.

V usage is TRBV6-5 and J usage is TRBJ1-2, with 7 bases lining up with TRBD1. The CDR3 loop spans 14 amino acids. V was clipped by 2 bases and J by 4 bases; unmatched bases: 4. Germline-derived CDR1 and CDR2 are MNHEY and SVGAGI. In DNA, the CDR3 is TGTGCCAGCAGTTACGAACAGGGGACCTATGGCTACACCTTC. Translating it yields CASSYEQGTYGYTF.

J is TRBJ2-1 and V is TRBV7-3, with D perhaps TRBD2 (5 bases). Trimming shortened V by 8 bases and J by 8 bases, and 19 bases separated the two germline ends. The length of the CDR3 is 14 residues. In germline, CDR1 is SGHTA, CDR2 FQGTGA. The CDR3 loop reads CASSSSGNSDEQFF. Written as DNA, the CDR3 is TGTGCCAGCTCCTCGTCGGGGAACTCGGATGAGCAGTTCTTC. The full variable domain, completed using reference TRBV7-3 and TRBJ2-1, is GAGVSQTPSNKVTEKGKYVELRCDPISGHTALYWYRQSLGQGPEFLIYFQGTGAADDSGLPNDRFFAVRPEGSVSTLKIQRTERGDSAVYLCASSSSGNSDEQFFGPGTRLTVL.

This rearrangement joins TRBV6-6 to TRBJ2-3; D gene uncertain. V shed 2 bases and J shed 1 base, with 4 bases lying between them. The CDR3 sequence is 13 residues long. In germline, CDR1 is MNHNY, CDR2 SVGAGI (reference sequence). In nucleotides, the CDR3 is TGTGCCAGCAGTTACCAGCGCACAGATACGCAGTATTTT. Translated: CASSYQRTDTQYF.

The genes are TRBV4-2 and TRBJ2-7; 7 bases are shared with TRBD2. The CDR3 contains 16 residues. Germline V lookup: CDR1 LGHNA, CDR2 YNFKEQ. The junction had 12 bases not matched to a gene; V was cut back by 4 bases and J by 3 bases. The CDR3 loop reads CASSRSAGEGVYEQYF. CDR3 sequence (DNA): TGTGCCAGCAGCCGTTCCGCGGGGGAAGGTGTCTACGAGCAGTACTTC.

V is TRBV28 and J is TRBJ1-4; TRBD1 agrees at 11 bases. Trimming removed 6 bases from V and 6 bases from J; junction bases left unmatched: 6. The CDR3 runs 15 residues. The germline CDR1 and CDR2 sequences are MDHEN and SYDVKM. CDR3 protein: CASRSRTGGDEKLFF. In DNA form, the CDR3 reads TGTGCCAGCAGATCAAGGACAGGGGGCGATGAAAAACTGTTTTTT.

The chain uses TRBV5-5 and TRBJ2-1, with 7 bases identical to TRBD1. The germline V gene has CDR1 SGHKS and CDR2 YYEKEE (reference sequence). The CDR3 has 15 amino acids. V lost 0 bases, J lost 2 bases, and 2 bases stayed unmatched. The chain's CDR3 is CASSLEGGTYNEQFF. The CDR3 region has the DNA TGTGCCAGCAGCTTGGAAGGGGGCACCTACAATGAGCAGTTCTTC. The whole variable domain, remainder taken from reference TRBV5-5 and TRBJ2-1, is DAGVTQSPTHLIKTRGQQVTLRCSPISGHKSVSWYQQVLGQGPQFIFQYYEKEERGRGNFPDRFSARQFPNYSSELNVNALLLGDSALYLCASSLEGGTYNEQFFGPGTRLTVL.

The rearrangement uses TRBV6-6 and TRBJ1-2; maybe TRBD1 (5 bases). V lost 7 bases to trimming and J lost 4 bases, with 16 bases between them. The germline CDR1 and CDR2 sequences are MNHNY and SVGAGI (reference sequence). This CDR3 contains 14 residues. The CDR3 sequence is CASTPLQGTYGYTF. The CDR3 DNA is TGTGCCAGCACTCCCCTCCAGGGAACCTATGGCTACACCTTC.

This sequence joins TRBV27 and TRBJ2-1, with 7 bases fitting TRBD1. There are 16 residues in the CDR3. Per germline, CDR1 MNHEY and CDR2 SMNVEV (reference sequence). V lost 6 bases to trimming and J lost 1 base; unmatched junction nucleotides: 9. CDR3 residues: CASRPLTGPSYNEQFF. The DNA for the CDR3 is TGTGCCAGCAGACCGTTGACAGGGCCTTCCTACAATGAGCAGTTCTTC.

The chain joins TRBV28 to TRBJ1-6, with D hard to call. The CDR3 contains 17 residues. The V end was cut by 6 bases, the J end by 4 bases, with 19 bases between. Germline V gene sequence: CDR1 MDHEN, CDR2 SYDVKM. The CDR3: CASRPLVLSIYNSPLHF. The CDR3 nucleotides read TGTGCCAGCAGGCCCCTTGTCCTAAGTATTTATAATTCACCCCTCCACTTT.

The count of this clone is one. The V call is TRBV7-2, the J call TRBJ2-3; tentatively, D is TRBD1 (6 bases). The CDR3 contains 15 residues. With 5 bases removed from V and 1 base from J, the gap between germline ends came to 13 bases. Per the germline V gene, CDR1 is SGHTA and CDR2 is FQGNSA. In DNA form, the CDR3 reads TGTGCCAGCAGCGCTCAGGGGTACCGCACAGATACGCAGTATTTT. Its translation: CASSAQGYRTDTQYF.

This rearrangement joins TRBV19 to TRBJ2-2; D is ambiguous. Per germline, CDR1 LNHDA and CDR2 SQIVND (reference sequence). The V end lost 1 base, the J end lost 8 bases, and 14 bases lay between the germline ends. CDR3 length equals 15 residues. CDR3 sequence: CASSIGRLGRGELFF. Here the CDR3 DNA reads TGTGCCAGTAGTATAGGGAGACTGGGCCGAGGGGAGCTGTTTTTT.

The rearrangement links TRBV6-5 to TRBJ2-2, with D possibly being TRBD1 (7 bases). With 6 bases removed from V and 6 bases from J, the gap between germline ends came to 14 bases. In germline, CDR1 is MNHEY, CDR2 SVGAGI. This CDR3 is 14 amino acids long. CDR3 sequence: CASSRGTVSGELFF. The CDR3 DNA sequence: TGTGCCAGCAGCCGCGGGACAGTCTCCGGGGAGCTGTTTTTT.